This entry describes one TCR beta chain. The antigen this receptor binds is unknown. Qualities for individual bases were not recorded, and no much larger clone is one base off. This sample stems from a study of blood T cell repertoires in COVID-19 (dated by TCRdb to the early 2020s). For the study in its entirety: Samples covering the acute and convalescent phases of COVID-19 were provided by collaborators in the United States, Italy and Spain. The samples were drawn from the first 160 participants of the ongoing ImmuneRACE study and from 1,254 subjects provided by 6 global collaborators. The repertoires were made available in a free public database intended to serve as a resource for research on the immune response to SARS-CoV-2. The sample metadata nearly always contained a de-identified subject ID, COVID-19 status, age in years and sex. The material from the prospective study consisted of cDNA or gDNA derived from T cells, B-cell-depleted T cells, or PBMCs. Deeply sampled blood TCRbeta repertoires from subjects exposed to, actively infected with, or recovered from COVID-19 were included in the dataset. Where available, HLA class I and class II types were obtained from metadata supplied by the sample provider rather than from assay-based typing. The study at large found these results: The amount of clinical and demographic metadata varied by source and participant and was provided uncurated.

Whole blood was collected in K2EDTA tubes by collaborating institutions according to the institutions' own protocols. For TCRbeta analysis, collaborators shipped samples in one of three forms: frozen whole blood, isolated PBMCs, or DNA extracted from either of those sample types. TCRbeta CDR3 regions were amplified from genomic DNA using the immunoSEQ Assay, a bias-controlled multiplex PCR. Per the source publication's procedure: Within the assay, amplification of reference gene primers was used to estimate how many nucleated cells each sample contained. To quantify the absolute abundance of each unique TCRbeta CDR3 rearrangement, sequence reads were collapsed and filtered. For each sample, productive Simpson clonality was calculated by taking the square root of Simpson's diversity index across productive rearrangements. TCRdb took this table from immuneACCESS and kept in-frame rearrangements with V and J called. Such tables lack part of the clones; where checked against another copy, unresolved V genes explain under half of the gap, and the rest is unexplained. V, J and clone size were drawn from that table, and D and trimming were deduced from the DNA. The sample records 130,000 to 150,000 clones, around 83% of which are singletons. Together, the top ten hold about a tenth of the sample.

V is shortened by 7 bases, J by 9 bases, and the region joining them spans 14 bases. CDR1 is given as SGHTS and CDR2 as YDEGEE, both from the germline V gene. From cysteine to phenylalanine, the CDR3 is 12 amino acids long. CDR3 DNA is the only sequence kept; it has 36 bases, read in frame from the first base. This TCR was recovered from a man aged 60-69 years with active or convalescent COVID-19. The chain is made from TRBV5-8 and TRBJ2-1, with the D segment identity uncertain. The specimen was peripheral blood. The CDR3 loop reads CASGAYFGEQFF. The DNA reads TGTGCCAGCGGAGCTTATTTTGGTGAGCAGTTCTTC.